This T cell receptor (beta chain) was sequenced for a study of beta chain features in type 1 diabetes. Only one heparinised blood draw was taken per donor, and its volume averaged roughly 120 mL. Sequenced material consisted of expressed TCRB transcripts (all of the isolated RNA was reverse transcribed). The protocol was immunoSEQ multiplex PCR, while the TCRdb copy is restricted to in-frame clones and leaves out a portion. The data show fewer than 500,000 clones, 14% seen once. The germline gives CDR1 MNHNY, CDR2 SVGAGI (reference sequence). V was pared by 8 bases and J by 4 bases, with 13 bases of the junction left unmatched. CDR3 length: 16 amino acids.

Sequences were obtained from naive CD4+ T cells from blood. The rearrangement joins TRBV6-6 to TRBJ2-1; 8 bases align to TRBD2. This receptor was obtained from a man between 25 and 39 years old in good health. As DNA, the CDR3 is TGTGCCAGCCTGTTATGGGCGGGGGGCGGTTACAATGAGCAGTTCTTC. Protein product: CASLLWAGGGYNEQFF.